These 26 T cell receptor beta chains were all obtained from the same sample, sequenced in a study of T-cell reconstitution after alpha-beta-depleted transplantation in children. Unique molecular identifiers were used in preparing the TCRbeta library. TCRdb analysed the PCR reads with MiXCR anew, one entry per CDR3 protein. The sample lists 200,000 to 250,000 distinct CDR3 sequences; approximately 11% were seen once. Sequenced here: PBMCs, sampled before TCRalphabeta/CD19-depleted stem cell transplant. Receptors were obtained from a child in the first two years of life with acute myeloid leukemia, due to receive a stem cell transplant.

This clonotype was seen ten or more times. V is TRBV4-3 and J is TRBJ1-2; tentatively, D is TRBD1 (5 bases). This CDR3 is 15 amino acids long. The V and J ends lost 4 bases and 3 bases respectively, with 15 bases between them. Germline V lookup: CDR1 LGHNA, CDR2 YSLEER. CDR3 in amino acids: CASSLGRGTHYGYTF. The CDR3 DNA follows: TGCGCCAGCAGCCTCGGCCGGGGCACCCACTATGGCTACACCTTC.

This clonotype was seen only a few times. This chain uses TRBV28 with TRBJ2-5; D is perhaps TRBD1 (5 bases). CDR1 is MDHEN and CDR2 is SYDVKM in the germline V gene. V shed 3 bases and J shed 2 bases, with 13 bases lying between them. The CDR3 spans 15 residues. The CDR3 reads CASSLFPRQQETQYF. DNA of the CDR3: TGTGCCAGCAGTTTGTTCCCCAGACAGCAAGAGACCCAGTACTTC.

This clonotype was recorded at least ten times. The chain combines TRBV12-3 or TRBV12-4 with TRBJ1-5; TRBD1 is a possible D gene (5 bases). V shed 3 bases and J shed 5 bases, with 8 bases lying between them. The CDR3 is made up of 13 amino acids. The CDR3 loop reads CASSFQGDQPQHF. CDR3 nucleotide sequence: TGTGCCAGCAGTTTCCAGGGAGATCAGCCCCAGCATTTT.

This clonotype was picked up many times. The J gene is TRBJ1-1, the V gene TRBV4-1; 11 nucleotides match TRBD1. CDR3 length: 16 residues. Germline V CDR1 and CDR2: MGHRA, YSYEKL. With V trimmed by 6 bases and J by 7 bases, 13 bases remained unmatched. DNA of the CDR3: TGCGCCAGCAGGGCCGTCCCGGGACAGGGGGAGGGTGAAGCTTTCTTT. It translates to CASRAVPGQGEGEAFF.

In its sample, this clonotype was seen many times. The genes are TRBV6-2 or TRBV6-3 and TRBJ1-1; 7 bases align to TRBD1. Germline CDR1 and CDR2: MNHEY and SVGEGT. CDR3 size: 14 residues. Unmatched junction bases numbered 6, after V lost 6 bases and J lost 2 bases. The CDR3 sequence is CASSYRGFNTEAFF. In DNA form, the CDR3 reads TGTGCCAGCAGCTACAGGGGTTTCAACACTGAAGCTTTCTTT.

This clonotype was seen many times. The chain combines TRBV6-1 with TRBJ1-1; TRBD1 aligns across 8 bases. CDR3 size: 17 residues. Germline-derived CDR1 and CDR2 are MNHNS and SASEGT. The V gene end was trimmed by 8 bases and the J gene end by 1 base; junction bases not matched to a gene: 15. The CDR3 reads CASSWSRGQGANTEAFF. The CDR3 coding sequence is TGTGCCAGCTCATGGTCGAGGGGGCAGGGGGCGAACACTGAAGCTTTCTTT.

In regard to this clonotype: A much larger clone sits a single nucleotide away, making a read error possible. V and J are TRBV27 and TRBJ1-2, with D hard to call. The length of the CDR3 is 12 residues. Germline CDR1 reads MNHEY; CDR2 reads SMNVEV (reference sequence). The CDR3 protein is CASHSPNYGDTF. The CDR3 nucleotides read TGTGCCAGCCATAGTCCTAACTATGGCGACACCTTC.

The chain has TRBV12-3 or TRBV12-4 and TRBJ2-5; the D is unclear. The CDR3 covers 14 residues. V lost 6 bases, J lost 0 bases, and 11 bases lay in between. CDR3 residues: CASRQTFYQETQYF. The CDR3 coding sequence is TGTGCCAGCAGACAAACTTTCTACCAAGAGACCCAGTACTTC.

This chain joins TRBV20-1 and TRBJ2-7, with D hard to call. From germline, CDR1 is DFQATT and CDR2 SNEGSKA (reference sequence). Trimming removed 6 bases at V and 0 bases at J, with 6 bases between. The CDR3 length is 11 residues. For the CDR3, the DNA is TGCAGTGCCCGGCGCTCCTACGAGCAGTACTTC. Translation: CSARRSYEQYF.

V usage is TRBV6-2 or TRBV6-3 and J usage is TRBJ2-2; D unresolved. There are 14 residues in the CDR3. Germline values: CDR1 MNHEY, CDR2 SVGEGT. V lost 0 bases to trimming and J lost 6 bases, with 8 bases between them. CDR3 sequence: CASSYSGQSGELFF. CDR3 DNA sequence: TGTGCCAGCAGTTACTCTGGGCAGTCCGGGGAGCTGTTTTTT.

This clonotype was seen repeatedly, ten times or more. The chain couples TRBV12-3 or TRBV12-4 to TRBJ1-3, with D unclear. The CDR3 is 14 residues long. Trimming removed 5 bases at V and 3 bases at J, with 11 bases between. CDR3 in amino acids: CASSRVLDGNTIYF. CDR3 coding DNA: TGTGCCAGCAGTAGGGTCTTGGATGGAAACACCATATATTTT.

At least ten counts were recorded for this clonotype. V gene TRBV29-1 combines with J gene TRBJ2-5; perhaps TRBD2 as D (5 bases). This CDR3 has 16 amino acids. Per the germline V gene, CDR1 is SQVTM and CDR2 is ANQGSEA. Between the trimmed V and J ends, which lost 4 bases and 1 base, there was a span of 19 bases. CDR3 amino acids: CSVGKVGGSIQETQYF. CDR3 in DNA: TGCAGCGTTGGTAAGGTGGGCGGGTCTATCCAAGAGACCCAGTACTTC.

The sample holds many counts of this clonotype. The V gene is TRBV20-1, the J gene TRBJ1-2; D remains unclear. Looked up from germline, CDR1 is DFQATT and CDR2 is SNEGSKA (reference sequence). The V and J ends lost 8 bases and 4 bases respectively, with 14 bases between them. CDR3 size: 12 residues. The CDR3 nucleotides are TGCAGTCCAAGACGGCGGTTCTATGGCTACACCTTC. This translates into CSPRRRFYGYTF.

A note on this clonotype: The junction shows a germline mismatch at one end, possibly a read error. The CDR3 DNA sequence: TGTGCCGGCAGTTTGGGGCCGGGAAGTGAGAAACTGTTTTTT. It yields the protein CAGSLGPGSEKLFF. The chain joins TRBV12-3 or TRBV12-4 to TRBJ1-4; perhaps TRBD1 as D (5 bases). The CDR3 loop spans 14 amino acids.

This clonotype was detected ten times or more. This rearrangement joins TRBV5-6 to TRBJ1-2; possible D gene TRBD1, 6 bases. CDR3 length equals 15 residues. Germline CDR1 and CDR2: SGHDT and YYEEEE. Trimming took off 0 bases at V and 6 bases at J, with 15 bases between the two ends. The CDR3 spells CASSLEGQRSDGYTF. The CDR3 DNA reads TGTGCCAGCAGCTTGGAGGGACAAAGAAGTGATGGCTACACCTTC.

The chain joins TRBV10-1 to TRBJ2-7; D is possibly TRBD2 (5 bases). The CDR3 covers 13 residues. The germline gives CDR1 WNHNN, CDR2 SYGVQD (reference sequence). Between the trimmed V and J ends, which lost 2 bases and 3 bases, there was a span of 8 bases. The CDR3 sequence: CASSERDFYEQYF. CDR3 DNA: TGCGCCAGCAGTGAGCGGGATTTCTACGAGCAGTACTTC.

There are many counts of this clonotype. The junction does not match germline at one end; this may be a read error. This rearrangement joins TRBV5-1 to TRBJ2-5, with 7 bases matching TRBD2. The CDR3 is 11 residues long. Germline V gene data show CDR1 as SGHRS and CDR2 as YFSETQ. In nucleotides, the CDR3 is TGCGCCAGCAGCTTCACGGCGGGAGAAGACTTC. It yields the protein CASSFTAGEDF.

This clonotype was recorded many times. The J gene is TRBJ2-1, the V gene TRBV5-1; the match to TRBD2 covers 10 bases. The CDR3 contains 17 residues. Germline values: CDR1 SGHRS, CDR2 YFSETQ. V shed 4 bases, J shed 4 bases, and the junction held 11 bases outside the gene matches. The DNA for the CDR3 is TGCGCCAGCAGCCTGAGGGCAGCGGGGGGGATTTACAATGAGCAGTTCTTC. Translated: CASSLRAAGGIYNEQFF.

This clonotype was seen repeatedly, ten times or more. This rearrangement joins TRBV29-1 to TRBJ1-2, with D perhaps matching TRBD1 (5 bases). Trimming took off 0 bases at V and 8 bases at J, with 16 bases between the two ends. This CDR3 comprises 14 residues. Looked up from germline, CDR1 is SQVTM and CDR2 is ANQGSEA. The DNA of the CDR3 is TGCAGCGTTGAAGATCTGGGCAGGGCGGGGGGCTACACCTTC. Its translation: CSVEDLGRAGGYTF.

This clonotype was recorded at least ten times. This rearrangement joins TRBV24-1 to TRBJ2-2; D call uncertain. Germline CDR1 reads KGHDR; CDR2 reads SFDVKD. The CDR3 is 14 amino acids. V dropped 1 base and J dropped 2 bases, with 4 bases sitting between them. CDR3 coding DNA: TGTGCCACCAGTGATTTACAAAACACCGGGGAGCTGTTTTTT. It is translated as CATSDLQNTGELFF.

This clonotype was picked up many times. This sequence joins TRBV12-3 or TRBV12-4 and TRBJ2-5; D gene ambiguous. Trimming stripped 3 bases from V and 7 bases from J, with 9 bases between. CDR3 length: 12 amino acids. CDR3 bases: TGTGCCAGCAGTTTCCCAGGTGGGACCCAGTACTTC. Residues: CASSFPGGTQYF.

This clonotype appeared many times. The chain carries TRBV6-5 and TRBJ2-2; 7 bases line up with TRBD2. The CDR3 consists of 17 residues. Germline CDR1 MNHEY, CDR2 SVGAGI. With 2 bases clipped from V and 4 bases from J, the junction kept 10 bases outside the gene matches. The CDR3 sequence: CASSYPAGREATGELFF. CDR3 DNA: TGTGCCAGCAGTTACCCCGCAGGGAGGGAGGCCACCGGGGAGCTGTTTTTT.

This clonotype was seen ten or more times. V is TRBV5-6 and J is TRBJ1-2, with D tentatively TRBD1 (6 bases). Germline-derived CDR1 and CDR2 are SGHDT and YYEEEE. Trimming took 4 bases from V and 4 from J, leaving 23 bases between them. The CDR3 length is 17 residues. CDR3 nucleotide sequence: TGTGCCAGCAGCCTCATTGAGGGGGGCGCGTTGTCCTATGGCTACACCTTC. Translation gives CASSLIEGGALSYGYTF.

At least ten counts were recorded for this clonotype. The rearrangement links TRBV7-8 to TRBJ2-7; D gene unclear. CDR1 and CDR2 from the germline V gene are SGHVS and FQNEAQ. This CDR3 region has 13 residues. Between the trimmed V and J ends, which lost 5 bases and 3 bases, there was a span of 11 bases. The CDR3 loop is CASSQDSIYEQYF. The CDR3 DNA reads TGTGCCAGCAGCCAAGACTCGATCTACGAGCAGTACTTC.

This clonotype occurred a few times. The chain recombines TRBV20-1 with TRBJ2-3; D remains ambiguous. CDR3 length equals 14 residues. Germline values: CDR1 DFQATT, CDR2 SNEGSKA (reference sequence). Trimming pared 6 bases from V and 0 bases from J, leaving 13 bases between. DNA for the CDR3: TGCAGTGCGCCCTCAACTTTAAGCACAGATACGCAGTATTTT. Its protein product is CSAPSTLSTDTQYF.

The sample holds a few counts of this clonotype. The chain is built from TRBV18 and TRBJ2-3; possible D gene TRBD1, 5 bases. The germline CDR1 and CDR2 sequences are KGHSH and LQKENI. The V end lost 2 bases, the J end lost 6 bases, and 12 bases lay between the germline ends. This CDR3 has 14 residues. CDR3 sequence reads: CASSPSQKGDTQYF. The CDR3 nucleotides read TGTGCCAGCTCACCATCCCAAAAGGGGGATACGCAGTATTTT. Looking up the rest from reference TRBV18 and TRBJ2-3 gives the full variable domain: NAGVMQNPRHLVRRRGQEARLRCSPMKGHSHVYWYRQLPEEGLKFMVYLQKENIIDESGMPKERFSAEFPKEGPSILRIQQVVRGDSAAYFCASSPSQKGDTQYFGPGTRLTVL.